Detailed here is one T cell receptor (beta chain). What it binds is unknown. These data originate in a study of cytomegalovirus exposure and HLA in healthy donors. Whole-study context: About 80 million unique TCRs from HLA-typed donors were held in an early data release.

The study ran its PCR with 60 Vbeta and 13 Jbeta primers. Only in-frame clones appear in the TCRdb table, and some are missing; sequencing was by immunoSEQ multiplex PCR. The sample has under 200,000 clones; 80% to 85% are singletons. Overall study results and limits: For most TCR sequences rarity was the rule, although some public TCRs occurred in many donors. Segments of the TCR beta V type were, in most cases, productive about 90% or about 30% of the time in an earlier analysis. Trimming of TCR beta V- and J-genes showed a link, identified in a later analysis, to a missense DCLRE1C variant.

The specimen sequenced was PBMCs. This clonotype was obtained from a girl aged 2 to 10 in good health and CMV-seropositive.

The CDR3 spells CASSLGGRGTEAFF. CDR3 in DNA: TGTGCCAGCAGTTTGGGAGGGAGAGGGACTGAAGCTTTCTTT. The chain couples TRBV28 to TRBJ1-1; D not resolved. Germline V gene lookup returns CDR1 MDHEN and CDR2 SYDVKM. The V end lost 3 bases, the J end lost 5 bases, and 13 bases lay between the germline ends. CDR3 size: 14 residues.